This T cell receptor beta chain was captured by sequencing in a study of shared clonotypes between healthy human individuals. Germline V gene lookup returns CDR1 SGHAT and CDR2 FQNNGV. The V and J ends lost 3 bases and 0 bases, in that order; junction bases with no gene match: 7. There are 18 residues in the CDR3. Using immunoSEQ multiplex PCR, the repertoire was profiled, and TCRdb retains in-frame clones only, with some absent. The data hold 1,400,000 or so clones, with approximately 98.5% observed a single time. Study-wide points: Limited genetic and exposure-history diversity came from having few donors.

Concerning this clone: As yet, its antigen is unknown.

This chain links TRBV11-2 with TRBJ2-7; 14 bases are a match to TRBD2. The sequenced sample was naive CD4+ T cells sorted from blood. Noted subset: CD45RA+ positively selected. The receptor comes from a man aged 25-45 years in good health. The CDR3 DNA reads TGTGCCAGCAGCTTTCGACTAGCGGGAGGGCAAAGCTCCTACGAGCAGTACTTC. Protein sequence: CASSFRLAGGQSSYEQYF.